The 26 T cell receptor beta chains below were found in one sample sequenced in a study of cytomegalovirus exposure and HLA in healthy donors. 13 Jbeta primers and 60 Vbeta primers were used for the PCR. TCRdb's copy holds only in-frame clones and misses some; the assay was immunoSEQ multiplex PCR. The sample records about 120,000 clones, around 68% being singletons. Input material: PBMCs. All receptors come from a middle-aged woman in good health and CMV-seropositive.

The rearrangement uses TRBV7-2 and TRBJ1-5, with D unclear. This CDR3 is built from 14 residues. Between the trimmed V and J ends, which lost 2 bases and 3 bases, there was a span of 8 bases. The V gene's germline CDR1 is SGHTA and CDR2 FQGNSA. The CDR3 loop reads CASSLTQLNQPQHF. The CDR3 region has the DNA TGTGCCAGCAGCTTAACACAGCTCAATCAGCCCCAGCATTTT.

The V and J genes are TRBV4-3 and TRBJ1-1; D is undetermined. Germline assignment: CDR1 LGHNA and CDR2 YSLEER. With 3 bases removed from V and 0 bases from J, the gap between germline ends came to 11 bases. This CDR3 contains 15 residues. The CDR3 DNA reads as TGCGCCAGCAGCCATTCATACGGGTTGAACACTGAAGCTTTCTTT. Its translation is CASSHSYGLNTEAFF.

V is TRBV6-6 and J is TRBJ2-7; possible D gene TRBD1, 6 bases. Germline V CDR1 and CDR2: MNHNY, SVGAGI (reference sequence). The V end lost 7 bases, the J end lost 0 bases, and 10 bases lay between the germline ends. The CDR3 runs 13 residues. The CDR3 spells CASTGQSSYEQYF. The DNA of the CDR3 is TGTGCCAGCACTGGACAGTCCTCCTACGAGCAGTACTTC.

The rearrangement joins TRBV27 to TRBJ1-5, with a tentative D call TRBD1 (5 bases). V gave up 1 base and J gave up 5 bases, with 9 bases separating them. This CDR3 contains 14 residues. Germline values: CDR1 MNHEY, CDR2 SMNVEV (reference sequence). The CDR3 DNA reads TGTGCCAGCAGTTTATATTCAGGGCATCAGCCCCAGCATTTT. The encoded protein is CASSLYSGHQPQHF.

This clone was seen just once. This sequence joins TRBV27 and TRBJ2-3; the D gene is possibly TRBD2 (5 bases). There are 13 residues in the CDR3. V gave up 6 bases and J gave up 4 bases, with 11 bases separating them. The germline V gene has CDR1 MNHEY and CDR2 SMNVEV (reference sequence). The CDR3 loop reads CASSRGGPDTQYF. Written as DNA, the CDR3 is TGTGCCAGCAGCCGGGGTGGCCCAGATACGCAGTATTTT.

This clone occurred a few times. This chain joins TRBV27 and TRBJ2-7; a possible D gene is TRBD2 (5 bases). Germline lookup yields CDR1 MNHEY and CDR2 SMNVEV (reference sequence). The CDR3 is 13 residues long. The V end lost 3 bases, the J end lost 4 bases, and 10 bases lay between the germline ends. In DNA, the CDR3 is TGTGCCAGCAGTTTCCTCCCGGGATACGAGCAGTACTTC. Its translation: CASSFLPGYEQYF.

The chain carries TRBV7-2 and TRBJ2-3, with D possibly TRBD2 on 6 matching bases. Germline CDR1 SGHTA, CDR2 FQGNSA. This CDR3 has 16 amino acids. Trimming took off 5 bases at V and 5 bases at J, with 20 bases between the two ends. DNA of the CDR3: TGTGCCAGCAGCGCCTACGGGACTCGTGCTAGAGATACGCAGTATTTT. This sequence encodes CASSAYGTRARDTQYF. Filled out from reference TRBV7-2 and TRBJ2-3, the complete variable domain reads GAGVSQSPSNKVTEKGKDVELRCDPISGHTALYWYRQSLGQGLEFLIYFQGNSAPDKSGLPSDRFSAERTGGSVSTLTIQRTQQEDSAVYLCASSAYGTRARDTQYFGPGTRLTVL.

The chain joins TRBV6-1 to TRBJ1-5, with 9 bases fitting TRBD1. CDR3 length: 15 amino acids. V was clipped by 6 bases and J by 4 bases; unmatched bases: 7. Germline CDR1 MNHNS, CDR2 SASEGT. For the CDR3, the DNA is TGTGCCAGCAGCTGGGACAGGGCGACGAATCAGCCCCAGCATTTT. Its protein product is CASSWDRATNQPQHF.

This clone turned up a few times. The chain combines TRBV27 with TRBJ2-3; 9 bases match TRBD1. V gave up 2 bases and J gave up 1 base; unmatched junction bases: 1. This CDR3 has 15 residues. Germline CDR1 reads MNHEY; CDR2 reads SMNVEV (reference sequence). This chain's CDR3 is CASSLGQGRTDTQYF. The CDR3 nucleotides are TGTGCCAGCAGTTTAGGACAGGGGCGCACAGATACGCAGTATTTT.

This sequence joins TRBV5-6 and TRBJ1-1; D remains unclear. Trimming took 0 bases from V and 4 from J, leaving 10 bases between them. The germline gives CDR1 SGHDT, CDR2 YYEEEE. The CDR3 totals 14 residues. The CDR3 loop reads CASSLGGRATEAFF. The CDR3 nucleotides are TGTGCCAGCAGCTTGGGAGGTAGAGCCACTGAAGCTTTCTTT.

This sequence joins TRBV9 and TRBJ1-6; the match to TRBD1 covers 9 bases. The germline V gene has CDR1 SGDLS and CDR2 YYNGEE. CDR3 length equals 16 residues. Trimming took 4 bases from V and 5 from J; bases not matched to a gene: 7. The CDR3 region has the DNA TGTGCCAGCAGCCCCGGACAGGGGCGGGATAATTCACCCCTCCACTTT. Its translation: CASSPGQGRDNSPLHF.

The gene calls are TRBV9 and TRBJ2-2; a weak D match, TRBD1 (6 bases). The length of the CDR3 is 16 residues. Trimming cost V 0 bases and J 2 bases, with 11 bases left between them. Germline CDR1 is SGDLS and CDR2 is YYNGEE. The CDR3 bases are TGTGCCAGCAGCGTAGCGGCCAGGGGCAACACCGGGGAGCTGTTTTTT. Its translation: CASSVAARGNTGELFF.

J is TRBJ1-1 and V is TRBV11-3; D ambiguous. The germline V gene encodes CDR1 SGHNT and CDR2 YENEEA. V shed 1 base and J shed 10 bases, with 13 bases lying between them. The CDR3 is made up of 13 amino acids. CDR3 DNA: TGTGCCAGCAGCTTAGTAATTACAGAGGGAGCTTTCTTT. Protein: CASSLVITEGAFF.

This rearrangement joins TRBV5-8 to TRBJ2-1; TRBD2 matches at 14 bases. The J segment lost 7 bases and the V segment lost 4 bases, leaving 10 bases of the junction unmatched. CDR3 size: 17 residues. The germline gives CDR1 SGHTS, CDR2 YDEGEE. The chain's CDR3 is CASSPRLAGGPLNEQFF. CDR3 coding DNA: TGTGCCAGCAGCCCCCGACTAGCGGGAGGGCCCTTGAATGAGCAGTTCTTC. The full variable domain, with the rest looked up from reference TRBV5-8 and TRBJ2-1, is EAGVTQSPTHLIKTRGQQATLRCSPISGHTSVYWYQQALGLGLQFLLWYDEGEERNRGNFPPRFSGRQFPNYSSELNVNALELEDSALYLCASSPRLAGGPLNEQFFGPGTRLTVL.

This chain connects TRBV7-2 to TRBJ2-1; D gene unclear. The CDR3 extends over 13 amino acids. V lost 5 bases, J lost 4 bases, and 9 bases lay in between. CDR1 and CDR2 (germline): SGHTA, FQGNSA. The chain's CDR3 is CASSPTTYNEQFF. Written as DNA, the CDR3 is TGTGCCAGCAGCCCCACCACTTACAATGAGCAGTTCTTC.

The genes are TRBV9 and TRBJ1-5, with a tentative D call TRBD1 (5 bases). Between the trimmed V and J ends, which lost 2 bases and 9 bases, there was a span of 15 bases. CDR1 is SGDLS, CDR2 YYNGEE, per germline. This CDR3 comprises 14 residues. This chain's CDR3 is CASSVGGDLGPQHF. In DNA, the CDR3 is TGTGCCAGCAGCGTTGGAGGGGACCTAGGGCCCCAGCATTTT.

DNA for the CDR3: TGTGCCAGTAGTGCCCGACAGGGGTCGGTGAACACTGAAGCTTTCTTT. Its protein product is CASSARQGSVNTEAFF. J is TRBJ1-1 and V is TRBV19, with TRBD1 identical over 8 bases. CDR1 and CDR2 (germline): LNHDA, SQIVND (reference sequence). After removal of 5 bases from V and 0 bases from J, the junction contained 8 bases not matched to a gene. This CDR3 contains 16 residues.

The chain employs TRBV5-6 and TRBJ1-2; D ambiguous. Looked up from germline, CDR1 is SGHDT and CDR2 is YYEEEE. This CDR3 has 15 residues. Trimming removed 0 bases from V and 8 bases from J, with 17 bases in between. Here the CDR3 DNA reads TGTGCCAGCAGCTTGGGGACTCTAACCTCCCCCGGCTACACCTTC. Translating it yields CASSLGTLTSPGYTF. The full variable domain, its missing parts supplied by reference TRBV5-6 and TRBJ1-2, is DAGVTQSPTHLIKTRGQQVTLRCSPKSGHDTVSWYQQALGQGPQFIFQYYEEEERQRGNFPDRFSGHQFPNYSSELNVNALLLGDSALYLCASSLGTLTSPGYTFGSGTRLTVV.

V and J are TRBV29-1 and TRBJ1-1, with 7 positions matching TRBD1. From germline, CDR1 is SQVTM and CDR2 ANQGSEA. The CDR3 contains 14 residues. V was pared by 3 bases and J by 4 bases, with 8 bases of the junction left unmatched. The CDR3, as DNA: TGCAGCGTTGACTCTAGGGCAGGGGGCACTGAAGCTTTCTTT. Translating gives CSVDSRAGGTEAFF.

Notes on this clone: Other DNA sequences within the sample encode an identical CDR3. J is TRBJ2-2 and V is TRBV5-1; D is ambiguous. The CDR3 runs 14 residues. Germline lookup yields CDR1 SGHRS and CDR2 YFSETQ. V dropped 0 bases and J dropped 1 base, with 4 bases sitting between them. CDR3 protein: CASSLAGNTGELFF. The CDR3 bases are TGCGCCAGCAGCTTGGCCGGGAACACCGGGGAGCTGTTTTTT.

J is TRBJ2-1 and V is TRBV6-5; D ambiguous. The CDR3 extends over 12 amino acids. Deletions cut 7 bases from V and 7 bases from J, with 11 bases between. Germline V lookup: CDR1 MNHEY, CDR2 SVGAGI. DNA of the CDR3: TGTGCCAGCAAGAACGCCGCGAATGAGCAGTTCTTC. This translates into CASKNAANEQFF.

Turning to this clone: Mismatch with germline at one junction end may stem from a read error. For the CDR3, the DNA is TGTGCTAGCAGCTTATACGGGGGGGATCAAGAGACCCAGTACTTC. Translation gives CASSLYGGDQETQYF. This chain connects TRBV7-7 to TRBJ2-5, with 8 positions matching TRBD2. Germline lookup yields CDR1 SSHAT and CDR2 FNYEAQ (reference sequence). CDR3 size: 15 residues.

In this sample, this clone turned up a few times. The rearrangement links TRBV4-1 to TRBJ1-2; a weak D match, TRBD1 (6 bases). In germline, CDR1 is MGHRA, CDR2 YSYEKL. The CDR3 is 16 residues long. The ends were cut back, 1 base at V and 9 bases at J, with 21 bases in the middle. CDR3 protein: CASSQVPGGASYRYTF. CDR3 coding DNA: TGCGCCAGCAGCCAAGTCCCGGGGGGGGCGTCGTATCGCTACACCTTC.

The CDR3 region has the DNA TGCAGCGCCCAGGGGGCCTGGGATTCACCCCTCCACTTT. It specifies CSAQGAWDSPLHF. The V call is TRBV29-1, the J call TRBJ1-6; TRBD1 agrees at 8 bases. CDR1 is SQVTM, CDR2 ANQGSEA, per germline. Trimming cost V 7 bases and J 8 bases; bases outside gene matches: 7. This CDR3 is built from 13 residues. Based on the CDR3 plus reference TRBV29-1 and TRBJ1-6, the full variable domain is SAVISQKPSRDICQRGTSLTIQCQVDSQVTMMFWYRQQPGQSLTLIATANQGSEATYESGFVIDKFPISRPNLTFSTLTVSNMSPEDSSIYLCSAQGAWDSPLHFGNGTRLTVT.

This clone was counted between two and nine times. The rearrangement uses TRBV12-5 and TRBJ1-5; D is uncertain. The CDR3 length is 15 residues. Trimming took off 1 base at V and 3 bases at J, with 10 bases between the two ends. Germline lookup yields CDR1 LGHNT and CDR2 FRNRAP. The CDR3: CASGLGASSNQPQHF. In nucleotides, the CDR3 is TGTGCTAGTGGTTTGGGGGCCAGTTCCAATCAGCCCCAGCATTTT.

Note on this clone: One end of the junction does not line up with germline, which may come from a read error. V usage is TRBV7-9 and J usage is TRBJ2-7; 12 nucleotides align to TRBD1. The CDR3 spans 16 residues. CDR1 and CDR2 (germline): SEHNR, FQNEAQ (reference sequence). The CDR3 here is CSSSFGTGGGSYEQYF. In DNA, the CDR3 is TGTTCCAGCAGCTTCGGGACAGGGGGCGGTTCCTACGAGCAGTACTTC. Full variable domain (rest looked up from reference TRBV7-9 and TRBJ2-7): DTGVSQNPRHKITKRGQNVTFRCDPISEHNRLYWYRQTLGQGPEFLTYFQNEAQLEKSRLLSDRFSAERPKGSFSTLEIQRTEQGDSAMYLCSSSFGTGGGSYEQYFGPGTRLTVT.